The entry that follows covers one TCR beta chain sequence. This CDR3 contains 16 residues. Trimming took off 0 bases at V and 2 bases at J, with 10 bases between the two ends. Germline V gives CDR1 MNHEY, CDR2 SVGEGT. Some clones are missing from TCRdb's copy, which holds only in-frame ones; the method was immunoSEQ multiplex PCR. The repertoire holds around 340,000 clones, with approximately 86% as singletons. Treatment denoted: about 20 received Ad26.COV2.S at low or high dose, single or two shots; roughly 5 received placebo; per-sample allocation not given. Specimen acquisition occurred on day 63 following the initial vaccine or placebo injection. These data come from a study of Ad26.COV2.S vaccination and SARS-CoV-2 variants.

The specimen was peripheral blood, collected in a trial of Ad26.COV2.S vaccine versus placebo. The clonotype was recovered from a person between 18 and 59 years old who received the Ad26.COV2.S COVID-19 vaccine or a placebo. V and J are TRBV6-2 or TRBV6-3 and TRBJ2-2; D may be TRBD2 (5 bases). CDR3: CASSYSSGINTGELFF. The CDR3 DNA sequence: TGTGCCAGCAGTTACTCGAGCGGTATTAACACCGGGGAGCTGTTTTTT.